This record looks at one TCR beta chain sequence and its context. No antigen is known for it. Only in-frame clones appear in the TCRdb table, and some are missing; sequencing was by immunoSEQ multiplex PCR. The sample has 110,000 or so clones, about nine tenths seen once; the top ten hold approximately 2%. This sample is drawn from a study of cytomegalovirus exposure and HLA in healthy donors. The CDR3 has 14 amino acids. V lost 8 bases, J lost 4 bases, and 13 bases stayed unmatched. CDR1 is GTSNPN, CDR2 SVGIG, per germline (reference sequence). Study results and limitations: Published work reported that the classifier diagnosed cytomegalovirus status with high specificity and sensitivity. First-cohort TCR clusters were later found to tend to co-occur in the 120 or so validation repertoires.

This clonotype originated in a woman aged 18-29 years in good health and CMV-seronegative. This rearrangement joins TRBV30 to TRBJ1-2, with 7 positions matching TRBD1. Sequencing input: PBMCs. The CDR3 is CARRGEGATYGYTF. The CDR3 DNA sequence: TGTGCCCGGCGGGGGGAGGGGGCGACCTATGGCTACACCTTC.